This T cell receptor (beta chain) is drawn from a study of T-cell reconstitution after alpha-beta-depleted transplantation in children. In its sample, this clonotype was seen once. Germline loops: CDR1 SEHNR, CDR2 FQNEAQ (reference sequence). There are 14 residues in the CDR3. Between the trimmed V and J ends, which lost 1 base and 4 bases, there was a span of 8 bases. A TCRbeta library incorporating unique molecular identifiers was prepared. MiXCR, applied by TCRdb to the PCR reads, yields one record per CDR3 protein. The sample shows over 200,000 distinct CDR3 sequences, roughly a sixth of them seen only once.

The chain uses TRBV7-9 and TRBJ2-4, with a tentative D call TRBD1 (5 bases). This TCR was sampled from a male patient under 10 years old who had a stem cell transplant for acute lymphoblastic leukemia, so the T cells may come from the graft donor. This specimen was PBMCs, mostly from graft donor cells, taken 360 days after TCRalphabeta/CD19-depleted stem cell transplant. CDR3 amino acids: CASSLETAKNIQYF. The CDR3 DNA reads as TGTGCCAGCAGCTTAGAGACAGCTAAAAACATTCAGTACTTC.